This TCR beta chain was sequenced in a study of T cells in Graves' hyperthyroidism and ophthalmopathy. Amplification targeted TCR beta CDR3 regions from RNA transcripts. The primer set for the first-round RT-PCR of the TCR CDR3 was HTBI. TCRdb re-derived calls from the multiplex PCR reads in MiXCR, one entry per CDR3 protein. The profile shows around 500,000 distinct CDR3 sequences, about 14% of them singletons. Trimming pared 2 bases from V and 4 bases from J, leaving 8 bases between. The CDR3 totals 13 residues. From germline, CDR1 is MNHEY and CDR2 SVGAGI. This clonotype was counted many times. The chain couples TRBV6-5 to TRBJ1-2; D not resolved. The sample comprised blood. The sequence was obtained from a woman aged 40 to 50 with Graves' hyperthyroidism. The CDR3 coding sequence is TGTGCCAGCAGTTACCGTGCAGGCTATGGCTACACCTTC. This sequence encodes CASSYRAGYGYTF.